Listed below are T cell receptor beta chains from one sample, sequenced in a study of post-analysis software for immune sequencing data. MiXCR, applied by TCRdb to the PCR reads, yields one record per CDR3 protein. The sample lists about 460,000 distinct CDR3 sequences, roughly 45% occurring once. Source material: blood. These receptors were obtained from a girl between 5 and 17 years old with multiple sclerosis. Both conserved end residues are part of each CDR3. The order of the fields is J gene, clone size, D gene, V gene, CDR3 DNA, CDR3 protein. A D gene is named only where the DNA matches it firmly. Clone size is shown for a subset of rows, as once, few, many or a class of expanded clone.

TRBJ2-2	-	TRBD2	TRBV5-6	TGTGCCAGCAGCCCCGGGGCGGGGGTGAACACCGGGGAGCTGTTTTTT	CASSPGAGVNTGELFF
TRBJ1-2	-	-	TRBV4-2	TGTGCCAGCAGCCCAGGGGATTCGAACTATGGCTACACCTTC	CASSPGDSNYGYTF
TRBJ2-1	-	-	TRBV29-1	TGCAGCGTTGACTGGCACTACAATGAGCAGTTCTTC	CSVDWHYNEQFF
TRBJ2-7	-	TRBD2	TRBV20-1	TGCAGTGCCACAATAGCGGGAGGGAGTGGCGAGCAGTACTTC	CSATIAGGSGEQYF
TRBJ2-7	-	TRBD1	TRBV4-1	TGCGCCAGCAGCCAAGATTTGGACAGGGCCTACGAGCAGTACTTC	CASSQDLDRAYEQYF
TRBJ1-4	-	-	TRBV19	TGTGCCAGTAGTATCACAGGAACTAATGAAAAACTGTTTTTT	CASSITGTNEKLFF
TRBJ2-1	-	TRBD2	TRBV7-3	TGTGCCAGCAGCTTAATTGCGGGAGTAGGCTACAATGAGCAGTTCTTC	CASSLIAGVGYNEQFF
TRBJ1-1	-	TRBD1	TRBV7-9	TGTGCCAGCCTGACAGGGCGGAACACTGAAGCTTTCTTT	CASLTGRNTEAFF
TRBJ2-4	-	TRBD1	TRBV9	TGTGCCAGCAGCGTAGCCTCGGACAGGGGGCTTCGGGACATTCAGTACTTC	CASSVASDRGLRDIQYF
TRBJ1-2	few	-	TRBV6-6	TGTGCCAGCAGTTACCGGGGGCAGATCTATGGCTACACCTTC	CASSYRGQIYGYTF
TRBJ1-2	-	-	TRBV7-9	TGTGCCAGCAGCTTTGGCAGCGAGGATGGCTACACCTTC	CASSFGSEDGYTF
TRBJ2-7	-	-	TRBV20-1	TGCAGTGCGAGCCGTCCGGGACGGTCATCTCCCTACGAGCAGTACTTC	CSASRPGRSSPYEQYF
TRBJ2-1	-	-	TRBV20-1	TGCAGTGCCGCCGGGACAAAGAGCTCCTACAATGAGCAGTTCTTC	CSAAGTKSSYNEQFF
TRBJ2-7	few	-	TRBV20-1	TGCAGTTGGAAATTGTCGTACGAGCAGTACTTC	CSWKLSYEQYF
TRBJ2-7	-	TRBD1	TRBV7-9	TGTGCCAGCAGCGCATCGCAGGGGGCCTACGAGCAGTACTTC	CASSASQGAYEQYF